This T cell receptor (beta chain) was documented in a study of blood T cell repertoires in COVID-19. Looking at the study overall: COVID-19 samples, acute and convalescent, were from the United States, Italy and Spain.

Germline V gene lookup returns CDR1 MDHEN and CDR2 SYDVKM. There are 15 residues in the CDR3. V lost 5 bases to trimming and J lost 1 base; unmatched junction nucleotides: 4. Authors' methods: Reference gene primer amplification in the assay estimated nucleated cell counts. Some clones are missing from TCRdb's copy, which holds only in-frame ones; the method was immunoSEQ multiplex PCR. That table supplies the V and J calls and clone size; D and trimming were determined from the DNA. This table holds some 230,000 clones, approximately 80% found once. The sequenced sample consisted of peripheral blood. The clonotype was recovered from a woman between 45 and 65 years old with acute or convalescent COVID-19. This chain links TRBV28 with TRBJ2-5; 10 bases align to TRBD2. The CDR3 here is CASSTSSGGQETQYF. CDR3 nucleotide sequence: TGTGCCAGCAGTACGTCTAGCGGGGGCCAAGAGACCCAGTACTTC.